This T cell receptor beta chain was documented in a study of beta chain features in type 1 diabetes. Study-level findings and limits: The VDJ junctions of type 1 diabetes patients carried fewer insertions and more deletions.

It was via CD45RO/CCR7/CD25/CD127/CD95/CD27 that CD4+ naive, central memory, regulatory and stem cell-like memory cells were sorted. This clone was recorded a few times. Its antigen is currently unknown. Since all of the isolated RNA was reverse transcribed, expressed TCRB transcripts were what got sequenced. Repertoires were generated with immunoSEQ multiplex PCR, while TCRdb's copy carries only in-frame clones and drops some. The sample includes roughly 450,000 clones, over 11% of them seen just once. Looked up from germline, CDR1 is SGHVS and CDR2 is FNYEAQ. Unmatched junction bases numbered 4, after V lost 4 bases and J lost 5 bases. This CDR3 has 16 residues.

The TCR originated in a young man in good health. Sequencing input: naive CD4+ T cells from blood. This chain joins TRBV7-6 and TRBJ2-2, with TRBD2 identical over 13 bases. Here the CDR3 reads CASSWTSGSLTGELFF. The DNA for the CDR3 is TGTGCCAGCAGCTGGACTAGCGGGAGCTTAACCGGGGAGCTGTTTTTT.